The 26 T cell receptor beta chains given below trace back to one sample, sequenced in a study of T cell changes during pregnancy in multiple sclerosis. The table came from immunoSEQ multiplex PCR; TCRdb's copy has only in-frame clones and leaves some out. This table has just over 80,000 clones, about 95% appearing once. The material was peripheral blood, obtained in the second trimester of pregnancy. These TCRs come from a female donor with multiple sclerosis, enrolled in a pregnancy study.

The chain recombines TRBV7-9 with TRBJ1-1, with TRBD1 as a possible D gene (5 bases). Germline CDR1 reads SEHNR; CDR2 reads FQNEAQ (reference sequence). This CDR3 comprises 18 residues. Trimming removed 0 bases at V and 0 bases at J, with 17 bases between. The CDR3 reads CASSLAGRRTPLNTEAFF. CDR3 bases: TGTGCCAGCAGCTTAGCGGGGAGGAGGACACCCTTGAACACTGAAGCTTTCTTT.

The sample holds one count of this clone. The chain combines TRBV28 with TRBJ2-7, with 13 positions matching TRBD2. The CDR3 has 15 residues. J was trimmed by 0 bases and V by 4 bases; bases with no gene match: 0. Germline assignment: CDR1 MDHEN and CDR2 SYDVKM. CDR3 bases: TGTGCCAGCAGTTGGACTAGCGGGAGCTCCTACGAGCAGTACTTC. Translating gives CASSWTSGSSYEQYF.

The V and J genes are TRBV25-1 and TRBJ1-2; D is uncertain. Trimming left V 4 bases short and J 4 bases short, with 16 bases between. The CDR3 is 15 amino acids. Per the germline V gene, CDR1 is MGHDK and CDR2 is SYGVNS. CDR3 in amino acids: CASSGENLPFYGYTF. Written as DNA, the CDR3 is TGTGCCAGCAGTGGAGAGAATCTCCCCTTCTATGGCTACACCTTC.

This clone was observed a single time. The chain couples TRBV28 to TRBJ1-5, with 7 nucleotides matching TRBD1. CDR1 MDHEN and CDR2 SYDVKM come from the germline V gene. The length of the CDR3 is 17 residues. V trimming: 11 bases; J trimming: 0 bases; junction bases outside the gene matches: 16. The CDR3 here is CAGGNRDRSLSNQPQHF. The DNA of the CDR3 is TGTGCCGGGGGTAACCGGGACAGATCCCTTAGCAATCAGCCCCAGCATTTT.

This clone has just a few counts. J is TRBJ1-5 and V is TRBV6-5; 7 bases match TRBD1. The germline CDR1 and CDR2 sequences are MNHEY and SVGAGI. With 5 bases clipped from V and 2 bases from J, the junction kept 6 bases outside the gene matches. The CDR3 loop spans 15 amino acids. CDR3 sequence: CASSPQGFGNQPQHF. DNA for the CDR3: TGTGCCAGCAGTCCACAGGGGTTTGGCAATCAGCCCCAGCATTTT.

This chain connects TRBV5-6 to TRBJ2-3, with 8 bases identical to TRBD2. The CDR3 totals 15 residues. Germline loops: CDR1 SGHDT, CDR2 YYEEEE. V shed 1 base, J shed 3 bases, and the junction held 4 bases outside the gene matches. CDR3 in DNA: TGTGCCAGCAGCTTGTGGGGACTAGAGACAGATACGCAGTATTTT. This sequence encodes CASSLWGLETDTQYF.

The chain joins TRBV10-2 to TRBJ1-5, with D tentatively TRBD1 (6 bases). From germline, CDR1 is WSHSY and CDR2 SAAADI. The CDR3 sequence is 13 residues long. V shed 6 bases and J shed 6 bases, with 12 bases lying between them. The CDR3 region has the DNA TGCGCCAGCAGAAGGGGGGGAGGTCAGCCCCAGCATTTT. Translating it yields CASRRGGGQPQHF.

The CDR3 DNA reads as TGTGCCAGCAGCCCGGGGGGGGCCTACAATGAGCAGTTCTTC. Encoded protein: CASSPGGAYNEQFF. The chain employs TRBV7-3 and TRBJ2-1, with 8 bases identical to TRBD2. In germline, CDR1 is SGHTA, CDR2 FQGTGA. This CDR3 has 14 amino acids. J gave up 2 bases and V 5 bases, and 2 bases lay outside the gene matches.

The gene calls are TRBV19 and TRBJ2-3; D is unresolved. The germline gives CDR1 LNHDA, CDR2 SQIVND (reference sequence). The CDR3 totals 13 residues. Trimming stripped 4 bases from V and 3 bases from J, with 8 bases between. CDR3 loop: CASSSGRTDTQYF. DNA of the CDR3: TGTGCCAGTAGTAGTGGTCGGACAGATACGCAGTATTTT.

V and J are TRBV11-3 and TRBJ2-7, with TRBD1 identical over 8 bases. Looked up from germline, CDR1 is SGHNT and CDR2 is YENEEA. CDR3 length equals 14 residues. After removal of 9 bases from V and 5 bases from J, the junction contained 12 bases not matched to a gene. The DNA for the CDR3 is TGTGCCAGTACTCTGACAGGGGTTAAGGACGAGCAGTACTTC. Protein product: CASTLTGVKDEQYF.

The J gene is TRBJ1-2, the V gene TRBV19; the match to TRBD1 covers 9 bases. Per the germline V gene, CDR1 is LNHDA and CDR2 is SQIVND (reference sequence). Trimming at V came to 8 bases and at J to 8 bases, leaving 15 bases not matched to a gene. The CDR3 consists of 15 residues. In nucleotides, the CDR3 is TGTGCCAGTTTTGGTTCGGGACAGGGAAGAGGCGGCTACACCTTC. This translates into CASFGSGQGRGGYTF.

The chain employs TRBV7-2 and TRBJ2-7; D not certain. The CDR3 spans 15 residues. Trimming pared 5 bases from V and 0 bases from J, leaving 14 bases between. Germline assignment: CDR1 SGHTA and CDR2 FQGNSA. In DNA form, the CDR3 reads TGTGCCAGCAGCCCCGGAGTTGGTAGCTCCTACGAGCAGTACTTC. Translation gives CASSPGVGSSYEQYF.

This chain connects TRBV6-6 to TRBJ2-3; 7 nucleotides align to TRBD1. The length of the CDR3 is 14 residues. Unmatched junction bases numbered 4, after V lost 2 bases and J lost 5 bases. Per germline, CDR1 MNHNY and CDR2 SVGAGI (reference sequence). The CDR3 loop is CASSYQGDIDTQYF. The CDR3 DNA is TGTGCCAGCAGTTACCAGGGGGATATAGATACGCAGTATTTT.

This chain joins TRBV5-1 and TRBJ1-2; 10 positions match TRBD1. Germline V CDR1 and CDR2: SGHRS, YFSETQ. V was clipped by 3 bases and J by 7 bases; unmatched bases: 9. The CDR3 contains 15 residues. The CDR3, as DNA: TGCGCCAGCAGCTACCGGGACAGGGGACGGGGTGGCTACACCTTC. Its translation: CASSYRDRGRGGYTF.

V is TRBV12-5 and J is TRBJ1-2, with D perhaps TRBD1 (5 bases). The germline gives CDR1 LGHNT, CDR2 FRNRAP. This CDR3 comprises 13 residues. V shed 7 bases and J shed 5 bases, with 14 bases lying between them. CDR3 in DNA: TGTGCTAGTGCCCTAGGGGTTCAGTATGGCTACACCTTC. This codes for CASALGVQYGYTF.

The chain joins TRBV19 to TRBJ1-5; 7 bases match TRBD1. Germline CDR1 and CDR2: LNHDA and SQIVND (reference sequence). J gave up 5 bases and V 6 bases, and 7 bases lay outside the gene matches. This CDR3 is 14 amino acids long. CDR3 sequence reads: CASRPTGAHQPQHF. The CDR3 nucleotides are TGTGCCAGTAGACCTACAGGGGCGCATCAGCCCCAGCATTTT.

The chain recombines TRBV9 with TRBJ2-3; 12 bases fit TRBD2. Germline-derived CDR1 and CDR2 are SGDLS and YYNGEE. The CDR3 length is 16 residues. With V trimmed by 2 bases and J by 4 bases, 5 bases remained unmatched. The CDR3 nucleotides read TGTGCCAGCAGCGTGCGACTAGCGGGAGTCGCAGATACGCAGTATTTT. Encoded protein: CASSVRLAGVADTQYF.

DNA of the CDR3: TGTGCCTCGCTTCGGTCAAGCGGGGACTATGGCTACACCTTC. Protein sequence: CASLRSSGDYGYTF. J is TRBJ1-2 and V is TRBV10-3; D not certain. The CDR3 spans 14 residues. Trimming stripped 11 bases from V and 3 bases from J, with 19 bases between. The germline V gene has CDR1 ENHRY and CDR2 SYGVKD.

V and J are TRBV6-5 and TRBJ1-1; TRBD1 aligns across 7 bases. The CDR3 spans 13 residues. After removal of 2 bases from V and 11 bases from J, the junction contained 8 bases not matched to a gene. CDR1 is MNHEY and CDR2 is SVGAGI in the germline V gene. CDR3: CASSYEQGGDAFF. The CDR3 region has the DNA TGTGCCAGCAGTTACGAGCAGGGGGGTGATGCTTTCTTT.

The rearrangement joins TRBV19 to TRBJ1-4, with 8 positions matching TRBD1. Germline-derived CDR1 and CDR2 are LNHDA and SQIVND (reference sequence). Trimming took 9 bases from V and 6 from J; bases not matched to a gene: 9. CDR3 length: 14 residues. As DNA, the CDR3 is TGTGCCAGCTGGACAGGGTTAATCCATGAAAAACTGTTTTTT. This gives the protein CASWTGLIHEKLFF.

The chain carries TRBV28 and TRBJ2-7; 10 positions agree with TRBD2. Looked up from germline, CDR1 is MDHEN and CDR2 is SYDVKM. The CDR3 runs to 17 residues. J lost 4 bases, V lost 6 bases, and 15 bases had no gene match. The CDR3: CASSPSGTSDLWYEQYF. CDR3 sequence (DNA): TGTGCCAGCAGCCCTTCCGGGACTAGCGATCTGTGGTACGAGCAGTACTTC.

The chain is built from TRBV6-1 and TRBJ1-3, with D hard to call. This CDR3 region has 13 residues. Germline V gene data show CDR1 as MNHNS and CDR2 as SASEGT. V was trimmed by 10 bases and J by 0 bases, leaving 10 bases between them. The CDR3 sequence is CAIRSFSGNTIYF. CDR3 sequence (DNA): TGTGCCATCCGGTCGTTCTCTGGAAACACCATATATTTT.

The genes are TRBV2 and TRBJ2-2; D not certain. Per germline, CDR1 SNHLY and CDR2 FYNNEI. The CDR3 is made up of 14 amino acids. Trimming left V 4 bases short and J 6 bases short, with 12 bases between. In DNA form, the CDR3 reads TGTGCCAGCAGTGCGATAGGCGCGGCCGGGGAGCTGTTTTTT. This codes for CASSAIGAAGELFF.

As DNA, the CDR3 is TGTGCCAGCAGCTTAGGTAGCACTGAAGCTTTCTTT. This codes for CASSLGSTEAFF. The rearrangement links TRBV7-9 to TRBJ1-1; no firm D call. This CDR3 spans 12 amino acids. Germline CDR1 and CDR2: SEHNR and FQNEAQ (reference sequence). The V end lost 1 base, the J end lost 4 bases, and 4 bases lay between the germline ends.

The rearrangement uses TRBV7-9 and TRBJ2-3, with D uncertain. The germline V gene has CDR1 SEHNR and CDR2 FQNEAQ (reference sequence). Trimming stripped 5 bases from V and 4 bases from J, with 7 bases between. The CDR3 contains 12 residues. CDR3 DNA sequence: TGTGCCAGCAGCCCCCAGGCAGATACGCAGTATTTT. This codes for CASSPQADTQYF.

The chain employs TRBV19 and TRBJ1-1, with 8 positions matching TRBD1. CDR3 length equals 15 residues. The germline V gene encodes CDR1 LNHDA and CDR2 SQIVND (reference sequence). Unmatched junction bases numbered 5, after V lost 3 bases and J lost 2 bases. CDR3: CASSMGDRGNTEAFF. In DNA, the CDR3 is TGTGCCAGTAGTATGGGAGACAGGGGTAACACTGAAGCTTTCTTT. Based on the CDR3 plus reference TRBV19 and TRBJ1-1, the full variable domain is DGGITQSPKYLFRKEGQNVTLSCEQNLNHDAMYWYRQDPGQGLRLIYYSQIVNDFQKGDIAEGYSVSREKKESFPLTVTSAQKNPTAFYLCASSMGDRGNTEAFFGQGTRLTVV.